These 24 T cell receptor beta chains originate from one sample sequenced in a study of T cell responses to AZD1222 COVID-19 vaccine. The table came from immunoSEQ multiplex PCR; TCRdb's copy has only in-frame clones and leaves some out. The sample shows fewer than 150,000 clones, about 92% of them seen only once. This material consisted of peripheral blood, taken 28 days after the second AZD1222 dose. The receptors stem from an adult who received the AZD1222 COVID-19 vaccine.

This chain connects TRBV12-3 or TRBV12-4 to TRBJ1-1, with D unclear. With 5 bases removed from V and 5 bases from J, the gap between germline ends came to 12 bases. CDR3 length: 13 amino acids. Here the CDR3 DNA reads TGTGCCAGCAGTCATGGCCCTGTGACTGAAGCTTTCTTT. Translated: CASSHGPVTEAFF.

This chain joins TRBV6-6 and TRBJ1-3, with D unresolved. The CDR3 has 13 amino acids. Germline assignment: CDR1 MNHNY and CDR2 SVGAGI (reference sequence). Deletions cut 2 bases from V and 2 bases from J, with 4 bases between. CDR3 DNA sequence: TGTGCCAGCAGTTACACGCCTGGAAACACCATATATTTT. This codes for CASSYTPGNTIYF.

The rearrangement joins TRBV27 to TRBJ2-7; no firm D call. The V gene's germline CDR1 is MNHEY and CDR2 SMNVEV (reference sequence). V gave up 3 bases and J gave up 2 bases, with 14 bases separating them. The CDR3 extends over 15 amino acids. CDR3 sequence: CASSFFIGSTYEQYF. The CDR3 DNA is TGTGCCAGCAGTTTTTTTATCGGCAGTACCTACGAGCAGTACTTC.

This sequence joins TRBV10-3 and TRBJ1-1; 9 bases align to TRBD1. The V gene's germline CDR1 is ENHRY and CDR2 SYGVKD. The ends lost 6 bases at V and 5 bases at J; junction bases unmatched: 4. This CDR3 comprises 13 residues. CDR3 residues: CAIRTGGETEAFF. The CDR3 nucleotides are TGTGCCATCAGGACAGGGGGAGAAACTGAAGCTTTCTTT.

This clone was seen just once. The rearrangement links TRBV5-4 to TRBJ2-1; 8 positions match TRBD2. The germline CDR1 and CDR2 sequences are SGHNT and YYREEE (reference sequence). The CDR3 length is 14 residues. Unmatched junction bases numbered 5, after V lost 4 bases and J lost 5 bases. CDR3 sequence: CASSATGGDNEQFF. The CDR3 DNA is TGTGCCAGCAGCGCGACGGGGGGGGACAATGAGCAGTTCTTC.

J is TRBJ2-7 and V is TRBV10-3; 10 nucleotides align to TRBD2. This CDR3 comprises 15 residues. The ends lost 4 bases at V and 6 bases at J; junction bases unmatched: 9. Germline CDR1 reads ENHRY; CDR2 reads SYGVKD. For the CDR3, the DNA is TGTGCCATCAGTGCATCTAGCGGGAGAGCCGGCGAGCAGTACTTC. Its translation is CAISASSGRAGEQYF.

The chain's CDR3 is CASSMPGAASGRVQFF. The CDR3 DNA is TGTGCCAGTAGTATGCCAGGGGCCGCCAGCGGGAGGGTTCAGTTCTTC. The genes are TRBV19 and TRBJ2-1; 10 bases are shared with TRBD2. The germline gives CDR1 LNHDA, CDR2 SQIVND (reference sequence). Germline trimming cut 3 bases from V and 13 bases from J; bases unmatched to any gene: 15. The CDR3 is made up of 16 amino acids.

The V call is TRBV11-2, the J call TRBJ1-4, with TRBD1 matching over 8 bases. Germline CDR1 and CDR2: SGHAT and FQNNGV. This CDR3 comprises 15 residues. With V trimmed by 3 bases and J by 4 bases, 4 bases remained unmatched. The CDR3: CASSFTGGINEKLFF. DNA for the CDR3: TGTGCCAGCAGCTTTACAGGGGGTATTAATGAAAAACTGTTTTTT.

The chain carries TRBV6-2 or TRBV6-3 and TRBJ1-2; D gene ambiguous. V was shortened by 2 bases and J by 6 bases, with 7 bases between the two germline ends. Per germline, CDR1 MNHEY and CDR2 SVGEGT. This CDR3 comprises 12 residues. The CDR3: CASSYRVHGYTF. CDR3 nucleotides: TGTGCCAGCAGTTACAGGGTCCATGGCTACACCTTC.

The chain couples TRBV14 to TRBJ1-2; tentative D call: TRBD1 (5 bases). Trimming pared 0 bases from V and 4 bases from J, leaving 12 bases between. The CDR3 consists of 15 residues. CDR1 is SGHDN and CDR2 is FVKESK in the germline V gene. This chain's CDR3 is CASSQDYGGVYGYTF. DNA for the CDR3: TGTGCCAGCAGCCAAGATTACGGAGGGGTCTATGGCTACACCTTC.

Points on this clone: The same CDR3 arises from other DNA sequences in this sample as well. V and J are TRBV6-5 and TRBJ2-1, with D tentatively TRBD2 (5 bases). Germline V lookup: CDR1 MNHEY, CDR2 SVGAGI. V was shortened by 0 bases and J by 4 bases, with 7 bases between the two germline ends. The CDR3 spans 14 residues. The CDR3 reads CASSYSRVYNEQFF. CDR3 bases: TGTGCCAGCAGTTACTCGAGGGTGTACAATGAGCAGTTCTTC.

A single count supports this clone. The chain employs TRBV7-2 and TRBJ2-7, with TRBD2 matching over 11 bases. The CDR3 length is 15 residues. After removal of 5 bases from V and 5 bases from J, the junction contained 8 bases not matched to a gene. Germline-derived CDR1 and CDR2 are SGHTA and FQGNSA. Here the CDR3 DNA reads TGTGCCAGCAGCCGCCGACTAGCGGGGCCCGACGAGCAGTACTTC. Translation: CASSRRLAGPDEQYF.

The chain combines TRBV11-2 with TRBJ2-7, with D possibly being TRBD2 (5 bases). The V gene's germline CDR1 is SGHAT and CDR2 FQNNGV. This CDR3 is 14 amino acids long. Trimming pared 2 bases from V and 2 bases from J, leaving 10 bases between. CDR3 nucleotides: TGTGCCAGCAGCTTACTGGGTAGCGCCTACGAGCAGTACTTC. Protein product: CASSLLGSAYEQYF.

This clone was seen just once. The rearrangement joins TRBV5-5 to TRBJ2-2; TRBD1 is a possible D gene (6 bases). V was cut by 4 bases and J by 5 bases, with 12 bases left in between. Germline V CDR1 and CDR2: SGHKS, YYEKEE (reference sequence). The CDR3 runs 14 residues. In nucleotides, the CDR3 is TGTGCCAGCAGCCAGGGGCTACTTACCGGGGAGCTGTTTTTT. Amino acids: CASSQGLLTGELFF.

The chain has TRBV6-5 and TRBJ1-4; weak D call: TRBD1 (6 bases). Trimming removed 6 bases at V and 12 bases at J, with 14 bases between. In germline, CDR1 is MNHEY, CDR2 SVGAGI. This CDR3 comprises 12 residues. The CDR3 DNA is TGTGCCAGCAGAATCAGGGGAGGAGAACTGTTTTTT. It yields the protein CASRIRGGELFF.

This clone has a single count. The CDR3 protein is CASSLDRVHEQYF. The CDR3 nucleotides are TGTGCCAGCAGTTTAGACAGGGTCCACGAGCAGTACTTC. The V call is TRBV27, the J call TRBJ2-7, with TRBD1 matching over 7 bases. The germline V gene has CDR1 MNHEY and CDR2 SMNVEV (reference sequence). The CDR3 is 13 amino acids. Germline trimming cut 2 bases from V and 5 bases from J; bases unmatched to any gene: 3.

This chain's CDR3 is CASSIERGLAKNIQYF. The CDR3 nucleotides are TGTGCCAGTAGTATTGAGAGGGGGCTTGCCAAAAACATTCAGTACTTC. The gene calls are TRBV19 and TRBJ2-4, with 7 bases aligning to TRBD1. This CDR3 is built from 16 residues. The V and J ends lost 3 bases and 1 base, in that order; junction bases with no gene match: 6. Germline V gene lookup returns CDR1 LNHDA and CDR2 SQIVND (reference sequence).

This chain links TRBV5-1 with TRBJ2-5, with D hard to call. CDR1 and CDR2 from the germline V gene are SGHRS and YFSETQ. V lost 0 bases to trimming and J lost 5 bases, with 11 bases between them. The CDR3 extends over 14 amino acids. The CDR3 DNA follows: TGCGCCAGCAGCTTGGACGTCCTCAGGGAGACCCAGTACTTC. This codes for CASSLDVLRETQYF.

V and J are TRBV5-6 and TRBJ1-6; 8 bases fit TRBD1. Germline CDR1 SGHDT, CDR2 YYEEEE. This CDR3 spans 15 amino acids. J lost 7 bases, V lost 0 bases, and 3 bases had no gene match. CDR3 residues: CASSLGQGANSPLHF. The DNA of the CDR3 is TGTGCCAGCAGCTTGGGGCAGGGGGCGAATTCACCCCTCCACTTT.

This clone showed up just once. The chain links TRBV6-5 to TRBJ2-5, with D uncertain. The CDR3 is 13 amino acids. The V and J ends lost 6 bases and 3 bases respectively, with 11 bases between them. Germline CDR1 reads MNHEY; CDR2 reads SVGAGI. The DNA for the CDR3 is TGTGCCAGCAGGCCGGCCAACGAAGAGACCCAGTACTTC. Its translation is CASRPANEETQYF.

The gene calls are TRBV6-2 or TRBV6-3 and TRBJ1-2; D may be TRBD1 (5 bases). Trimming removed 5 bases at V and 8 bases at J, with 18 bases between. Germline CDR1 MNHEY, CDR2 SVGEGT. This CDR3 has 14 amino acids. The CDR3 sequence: CASSPSGRALGYTF. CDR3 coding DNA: TGTGCCAGCAGTCCCTCGGGACGGGCCCTGGGCTACACCTTC.

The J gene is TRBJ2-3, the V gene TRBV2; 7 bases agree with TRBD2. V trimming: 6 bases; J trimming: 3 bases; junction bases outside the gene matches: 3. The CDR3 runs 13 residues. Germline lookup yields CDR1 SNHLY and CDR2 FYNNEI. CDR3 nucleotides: TGTGCCAGCAGCCTTAGCGGGACAGATACGCAGTATTTT. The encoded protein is CASSLSGTDTQYF.

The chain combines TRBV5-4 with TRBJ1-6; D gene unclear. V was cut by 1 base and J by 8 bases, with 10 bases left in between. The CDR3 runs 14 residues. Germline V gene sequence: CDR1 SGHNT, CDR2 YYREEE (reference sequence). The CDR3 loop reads CASSLWTTDSPLHF. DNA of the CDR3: TGTGCCAGCAGCTTGTGGACGACTGATTCACCCCTCCACTTT. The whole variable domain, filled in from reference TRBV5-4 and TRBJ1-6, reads ETGVTQSPTHLIKTRGQQVTLRCSSQSGHNTVSWYQQALGQGPQFIFQYYREEENGRGNFPPRFSGLQFPNYSSELNVNALELDDSALYLCASSLWTTDSPLHFGNGTRLTVT.

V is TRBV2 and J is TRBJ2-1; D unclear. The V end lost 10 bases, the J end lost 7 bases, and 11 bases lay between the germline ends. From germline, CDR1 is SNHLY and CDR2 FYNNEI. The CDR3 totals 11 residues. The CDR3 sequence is CANEGWNEQFF. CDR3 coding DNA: TGTGCCAACGAAGGTTGGAATGAGCAGTTCTTC.